Presented here are 32 T cell receptor beta chains from one specimen sequenced in a study of metastatic and nonmetastatic thyroid tumors. Patients had received no treatment of any kind before thyroid surgery. TCRdb re-called the PCR reads through MiXCR. In the table there are 25,000 to 30,000 clones, around 15% of which are singletons. Sample: blood. These receptor sequences come from a female donor with papillary thyroid cancer or a benign thyroid nodule (not recorded which). Some clones in this sample may be carry-over from other donors' samples.

This clone was seen only a few times. The V call is TRBV27, the J call TRBJ1-6; TRBD1 might be the D (6 bases). The germline CDR1 and CDR2 sequences are MNHEY and SMNVEV (reference sequence). V lost 0 bases, J lost 7 bases, and 10 bases lay in between. CDR3 length equals 15 residues. The CDR3 loop is CASSLSDSLNSPLHF. CDR3 coding DNA: TGTGCCAGCAGTTTATCGGACAGTCTAAATTCACCCCTCCACTTT.

This clone came up many times. This chain uses TRBV4-2 with TRBJ2-3; 14 bases agree with TRBD2. Germline V gene sequence: CDR1 LGHNA, CDR2 YNFKEQ. The CDR3 extends over 16 amino acids. Unmatched junction bases numbered 0, after V lost 0 bases and J lost 4 bases. DNA of the CDR3: TGTGCCAGCAGCCAAGAGGGACTAGCGGGGGCAGATACGCAGTATTTT. As protein: CASSQEGLAGADTQYF.

This clone appeared a few times. V gene TRBV19 combines with J gene TRBJ1-2, with D perhaps matching TRBD1 (5 bases). The germline V gene encodes CDR1 LNHDA and CDR2 SQIVND (reference sequence). The CDR3 runs 14 residues. V was cut by 5 bases and J by 4 bases, with 14 bases left in between. CDR3 region: CASSRDGLPYGYTF. The CDR3 DNA follows: TGTGCCAGTAGTCGGGACGGACTGCCCTATGGCTACACCTTC.

Written as DNA, the CDR3 is TGTGCCAGCAGTTCTTGGTCTGCTTGGGGAAATCAGCCCCAGCATTTT. Its protein product is CASSSWSAWGNQPQHF. The chain combines TRBV28 with TRBJ1-5; no firm D call. The CDR3 totals 16 residues. The V gene lost 4 bases and the J gene lost 4 bases, with 17 bases spanning the gap. CDR1 and CDR2 from the germline V gene are MDHEN and SYDVKM.

This clone was seen only a few times. This sequence joins TRBV12-3 or TRBV12-4 and TRBJ1-5, with D tentatively TRBD1 (5 bases). The CDR3 spans 17 residues. Trimming removed 2 bases from V and 0 bases from J, with 14 bases in between. CDR3 in amino acids: CASSLLGVVGSNQPQHF. As DNA, the CDR3 is TGTGCCAGCAGTTTATTGGGGGTTGTTGGTAGCAATCAGCCCCAGCATTTT.

This clone was detected many times. This rearrangement joins TRBV3-1 to TRBJ2-7, with D hard to call. V was pared by 1 base and J by 0 bases, with 7 bases between. This CDR3 comprises 14 residues. The germline V gene encodes CDR1 LGHDT and CDR2 YNNKEL (reference sequence). CDR3 region: CASSQVKSSYEQYF. CDR3 nucleotide sequence: TGTGCCAGCAGCCAAGTCAAAAGCTCCTACGAGCAGTACTTC.

J is TRBJ2-1 and V is TRBV20-1; 7 bases align to TRBD2. Germline V gives CDR1 DFQATT, CDR2 SNEGSKA (reference sequence). The V and J ends lost 5 bases and 0 bases, in that order; junction bases with no gene match: 7. CDR3 size: 15 residues. For the CDR3, the DNA is TGCAGTGCTCTGATAGCGGGCGGCTCCTACAATGAGCAGTTCTTC. Amino acids: CSALIAGGSYNEQFF.

The table lists this clone with many counts. This chain joins TRBV28 and TRBJ1-4, with D possibly being TRBD1 (5 bases). This CDR3 comprises 13 residues. CDR1 and CDR2 (germline): MDHEN, SYDVKM. V lost 10 bases and J lost 4, with 13 bases in between. CDR3 sequence: CATAGPYNEKLFF. CDR3 in DNA: TGTGCCACGGCAGGGCCTTATAATGAAAAACTGTTTTTT.

The V and J genes are TRBV6-2 or TRBV6-3 and TRBJ2-1, with 11 bases that match TRBD2. Germline V gene lookup returns CDR1 MNHEY and CDR2 SVGEGT. The CDR3 has 16 amino acids. V was pared by 5 bases and J by 4 bases, with 7 bases of the junction left unmatched. DNA for the CDR3: TGTGCCAGCAGTCCCTGGACTAGCGGGCCTTACAATGAGCAGTTCTTC. Its translation is CASSPWTSGPYNEQFF.

This clone was counted ten times or more. This sequence joins TRBV7-8 and TRBJ1-1, with D possibly being TRBD1 (6 bases). CDR3 length: 13 amino acids. CDR1 is SGHVS and CDR2 is FQNEAQ in the germline V gene. The ends were cut back, 8 bases at V and 3 bases at J, with 13 bases in the middle. The CDR3 bases are TGTGCCAGCCGGAAGGGGGTGGACACTGAAGCTTTCTTT. It translates to CASRKGVDTEAFF.

This clone was picked up one time. The chain joins TRBV5-1 to TRBJ1-5; tentative D call: TRBD1 (5 bases). Trimming removed 0 bases at V and 3 bases at J, with 7 bases between. Germline V gene lookup returns CDR1 SGHRS and CDR2 YFSETQ. The CDR3 spans 14 residues. CDR3 sequence (DNA): TGCGCCAGCAGCTTGGGGGGGACCAATCAGCCCCAGCATTTT. Protein sequence: CASSLGGTNQPQHF.

This clone was picked up a small number of times. The chain uses TRBV2 and TRBJ2-2, with TRBD2 matching over 12 bases. V was clipped by 5 bases and J by 7 bases; unmatched bases: 5. CDR1 and CDR2 (germline): SNHLY, FYNNEI. The CDR3 is made up of 15 amino acids. Written as DNA, the CDR3 is TGTGCCAGCAGTTCCAGGACTAGCGGGAACGGGGAGCTGTTTTTT. This sequence encodes CASSSRTSGNGELFF.

This clone was counted between two and nine times. A much larger clone lies a single base off, so this may be a read error. This specimen includes other DNA sequences encoding the same CDR3. The rearrangement uses TRBV6-1 and TRBJ1-2; no definite D call. The CDR3 runs to 13 residues. V lost 6 bases and J lost 5, with 13 bases in between. Germline CDR1 and CDR2: MNHNS and SASEGT. DNA for the CDR3: TGTGCCAGCAGAGAGGGTGTTCAATATGGCTACACCTTC. Its translation is CASREGVQYGYTF.

This clone turned up a few times. This clone may be a read error of a much larger clone one base away. Additional DNA sequences in this sample encode the identical CDR3. The chain couples TRBV28 to TRBJ2-5; 14 bases agree with TRBD2. J gave up 8 bases and V 4 bases, and 6 bases lay outside the gene matches. The germline CDR1 and CDR2 sequences are MDHEN and SYDVKM. The CDR3 length is 15 residues. The CDR3 DNA reads TGTGCCAGCAGTTCCCCGGGACTAGCGGGGGAAACCCAGTACTTC. Amino acids: CASSSPGLAGETQYF.

This clone was seen repeatedly, ten times or more. The V call is TRBV20-1, the J call TRBJ1-6; tentatively, D is TRBD1 (5 bases). The germline CDR1 and CDR2 sequences are DFQATT and SNEGSKA (reference sequence). CDR3 length: 15 residues. Trimming stripped 6 bases from V and 8 bases from J, with 20 bases between. The CDR3 here is CSAQTRAGFDSPLHF. In nucleotides, the CDR3 is TGCAGTGCCCAAACCCGGGCAGGGTTTGATTCACCCCTCCACTTT.

The V gene is TRBV28, the J gene TRBJ1-1; TRBD1 agrees at 7 bases. J was trimmed by 1 base and V by 3 bases; bases with no gene match: 5. The CDR3 totals 15 residues. Per germline, CDR1 MDHEN and CDR2 SYDVKM. Here the CDR3 reads CASSFGSGGNTEAFF. CDR3 DNA sequence: TGTGCCAGCAGTTTTGGTTCAGGGGGGAACACTGAAGCTTTCTTT. Drawing the rest from reference TRBV28 and TRBJ1-1, the complete variable domain is DVKVTQSSRYLVKRTGEKVFLECVQDMDHENMFWYRQDPGLGLRLIYFSYDVKMKEKGDIPEGYSVSREKKERFSLILESASTNQTSMYLCASSFGSGGNTEAFFGQGTRLTVV.

By its share, this clone is medium-sized (0.01 to 0.1%). The J gene is TRBJ2-7, the V gene TRBV12-3 or TRBV12-4; D is tentatively TRBD1 or TRBD2 (6 bases each). This CDR3 is built from 13 residues. V was shortened by 8 bases and J by 3 bases, with 14 bases between the two germline ends. The CDR3 protein is CASGGDIGYEQYF. The CDR3 DNA follows: TGTGCCAGCGGAGGGGACATCGGCTACGAGCAGTACTTC.

This clone was counted at least ten times. The rearrangement joins TRBV10-2 to TRBJ1-1, with 7 bases that match TRBD1. Germline V gene lookup returns CDR1 WSHSY and CDR2 SAAADI. The CDR3 contains 14 residues. The V segment lost 7 bases and the J segment 0 bases; nucleotides outside the gene matches: 5. CDR3 amino acids: CASTGGGLNTEAFF. The CDR3 DNA reads TGCGCCAGCACAGGGGGTGGATTGAACACTGAAGCTTTCTTT.

By share, this clone ranks as medium-sized. The J gene is TRBJ2-2, the V gene TRBV6-1, with TRBD1 as a possible D gene (5 bases). Trimming removed 5 bases from V and 5 bases from J, with 18 bases in between. The CDR3 has 16 amino acids. The germline V gene has CDR1 MNHNS and CDR2 SASEGT. The CDR3, as DNA: TGTGCCAGCAGTAACCGTCGGGTACAGGAAACCGGGGAGCTGTTTTTT. It is translated as CASSNRRVQETGELFF.

Comment on this clone: The junction departs from germline at one end; a sequencing error may be responsible. This same CDR3 is encoded by further DNA sequences in the sample. The chain recombines TRBV11-2 with TRBJ2-2, with D perhaps TRBD1 (6 bases). This CDR3 comprises 19 residues. Looked up from germline, CDR1 is SGHAT and CDR2 is FQNNGV. The CDR3 region is CASSLGIGRTALFTGELFF. DNA of the CDR3: TGTGCCAGCAGTTTAGGGATCGGTCGGACAGCCCTCTTCACCGGGGAGCTGTTTTTT.

This clone was seen repeatedly, ten times or more. The chain carries TRBV9 and TRBJ2-6; the match to TRBD1 covers 12 bases. The V gene's germline CDR1 is SGDLS and CDR2 YYNGEE. V shed 2 bases, J shed 4 bases, and the junction held 4 bases outside the gene matches. CDR3 length equals 17 residues. The chain's CDR3 is CASSVRDRGRGANVLTF. CDR3 DNA: TGTGCCAGCAGCGTCCGGGACAGGGGGCGGGGGGCCAACGTCCTGACTTTC.

This clone was found many times. V gene TRBV20-1 combines with J gene TRBJ1-3; D is undetermined. This CDR3 has 15 amino acids. V was pared by 6 bases and J by 1 base, with 16 bases between. Per the germline V gene, CDR1 is DFQATT and CDR2 is SNEGSKA (reference sequence). Here the CDR3 DNA reads TGCAGTGCCGGTCTCTGGGGAAATTCTGGAAACACCATATATTTT. It specifies CSAGLWGNSGNTIYF.

This clone qualifies as medium-sized. The chain joins TRBV10-3 to TRBJ2-1; TRBD1 matches at 7 bases. The V and J ends lost 0 bases and 8 bases, in that order; junction bases with no gene match: 10. The germline gives CDR1 ENHRY, CDR2 SYGVKD. There are 16 residues in the CDR3. The CDR3 sequence is CAISESGNRGVDEQFF. CDR3 DNA sequence: TGTGCCATCAGTGAGTCAGGGAACAGGGGAGTCGATGAGCAGTTCTTC.

This clone was seen more than once but under ten times. The chain links TRBV11-2 to TRBJ1-6; D not certain. V lost 4 bases and J lost 10, with 17 bases in between. In germline, CDR1 is SGHAT, CDR2 FQNNGV. The CDR3 is made up of 15 amino acids. CDR3: CASSSAGQSHSPLHF. The CDR3 DNA reads as TGTGCCAGCAGCTCAGCAGGCCAGTCTCACTCACCCCTCCACTTT.

This clone is medium-sized. The V call is TRBV27, the J call TRBJ2-1, with D possibly TRBD2 on 7 matching bases. CDR3 length equals 15 residues. The germline gives CDR1 MNHEY, CDR2 SMNVEV (reference sequence). V gave up 2 bases and J gave up 2 bases, with 10 bases separating them. The CDR3 sequence is CASSLEGGTYNEQFF. The CDR3 DNA is TGTGCCAGCAGTTTAGAGGGGGGGACCTACAATGAGCAGTTCTTC.

This clone was found a few times. The chain combines TRBV12-3 or TRBV12-4 with TRBJ1-2; D is ambiguous. V was clipped by 6 bases and J by 4 bases, with 15 bases between them. The CDR3 is 14 amino acids. CDR3 amino acids: CASSPTWGIYGYTF. DNA of the CDR3: TGTGCCAGCAGCCCAACTTGGGGAATCTATGGCTACACCTTC.

A few counts support this clone. The rearrangement joins TRBV3-1 to TRBJ2-5, with 8 positions matching TRBD2. J lost 4 bases, V lost 2 bases, and 6 bases had no gene match. In germline, CDR1 is LGHDT, CDR2 YNNKEL (reference sequence). CDR3 length: 15 amino acids. The CDR3 sequence: CASSQYGGARETQYF. The CDR3 DNA follows: TGTGCCAGCAGCCAATACGGGGGGGCGCGAGAGACCCAGTACTTC.

This clone is judged medium-sized. This sequence joins TRBV27 and TRBJ1-2, with 7 bases lining up with TRBD1. V shed 6 bases, J shed 9 bases, and the junction held 7 bases outside the gene matches. The CDR3 length is 12 residues. In germline, CDR1 is MNHEY, CDR2 SMNVEV (reference sequence). CDR3 region: CASSPQGFSYTF. In DNA form, the CDR3 reads TGTGCCAGCAGCCCACAGGGGTTTAGCTACACCTTC.

This clone was counted many times. This chain connects TRBV4-1 to TRBJ2-1, with 7 bases matching TRBD2. The germline V gene encodes CDR1 MGHRA and CDR2 YSYEKL. Trimming at V came to 3 bases and at J to 11 bases, leaving 7 bases not matched to a gene. This CDR3 is 13 amino acids long. The CDR3 here is CASSQWRREKQFF. The CDR3 DNA is TGCGCCAGCAGCCAGTGGAGGCGGGAGAAGCAGTTCTTC.

This clone is labeled medium-sized. This sequence joins TRBV24-1 and TRBJ2-7; D is unclear. V was trimmed by 3 bases and J by 6 bases, leaving 11 bases between them. CDR3 length: 13 residues. CDR1 and CDR2 from the germline V gene are KGHDR and SFDVKD. CDR3 region: CATSDSPRTEQYF. The CDR3 nucleotides are TGTGCCACCAGTGATAGCCCTCGGACCGAGCAGTACTTC.

The chain is built from TRBV30 and TRBJ1-2, with 11 positions matching TRBD1. V shed 3 bases, J shed 4 bases, and the junction held 4 bases outside the gene matches. CDR3 size: 14 residues. Looked up from germline, CDR1 is GTSNPN and CDR2 is SVGIG (reference sequence). The DNA of the CDR3 is TGTGCCTGGAGCCGGACAGGGGGCGGCTATGGCTACACCTTC. Amino acid sequence: CAWSRTGGGYGYTF.

V is TRBV2 and J is TRBJ1-5, with D possibly matching TRBD1 (6 bases). The germline V gene has CDR1 SNHLY and CDR2 FYNNEI. The CDR3 sequence is 19 residues long. The V and J ends lost 1 base and 0 bases respectively, with 19 bases between them. The DNA for the CDR3 is TGTGCCAGCAGTGAAGGTCGTGTGGGACATAGGCCTAGCAATCAGCCCCAGCATTTT. This encodes CASSEGRVGHRPSNQPQHF.